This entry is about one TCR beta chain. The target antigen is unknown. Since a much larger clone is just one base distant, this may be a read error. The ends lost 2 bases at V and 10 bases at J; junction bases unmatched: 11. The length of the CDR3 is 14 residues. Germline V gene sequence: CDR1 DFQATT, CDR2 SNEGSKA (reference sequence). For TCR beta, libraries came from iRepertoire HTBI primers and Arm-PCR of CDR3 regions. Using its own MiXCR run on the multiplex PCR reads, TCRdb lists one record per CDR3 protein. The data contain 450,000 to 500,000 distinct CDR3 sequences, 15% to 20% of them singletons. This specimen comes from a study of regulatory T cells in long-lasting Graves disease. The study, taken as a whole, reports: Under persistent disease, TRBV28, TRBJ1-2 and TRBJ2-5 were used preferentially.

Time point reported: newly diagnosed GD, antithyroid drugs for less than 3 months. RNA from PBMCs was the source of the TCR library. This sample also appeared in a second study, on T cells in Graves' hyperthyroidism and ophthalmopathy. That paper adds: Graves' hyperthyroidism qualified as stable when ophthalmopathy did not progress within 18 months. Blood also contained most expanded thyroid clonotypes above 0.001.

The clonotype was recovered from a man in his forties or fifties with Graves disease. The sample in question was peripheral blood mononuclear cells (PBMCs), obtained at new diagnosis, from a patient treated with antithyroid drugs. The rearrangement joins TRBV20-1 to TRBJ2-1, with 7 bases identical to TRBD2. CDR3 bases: TGCAGTGCTAGACCCGGGACTACTACTACCGAGCAGTTCTTC. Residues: CSARPGTTTTEQFF.